What follows are 5 T cell receptor beta chains derived from one specimen sequenced in a study of post-analysis software for immune sequencing data. General study findings and limits: Several TRBV segments (TRBV5-6, TRBV5-1 and TRBV20-1 among them) occurred more frequently in patients than in controls.

Their recognized antigens are unknown. Unique molecular identifiers were carried by the TCR beta cDNA libraries. Each CDR3 protein gets one entry after TCRdb re-called the PCR reads with MiXCR. The sample includes 600,000 to 700,000 distinct CDR3 sequences, 55% to 70% seen only once; the top ten take about 10%. The sample taken for sequencing was blood. These TCRs come from a girl aged 2 to 9 with multiple sclerosis.

This CDR3 reads CASSLKGGRDTQYF. CDR3 sequence (DNA): TGCGCCAGCAGCTTAAAAGGGGGGAGAGATACGCAGTATTTT. The chain joins TRBV5-1 to TRBJ2-3; D may correspond to TRBD1 or TRBD2 (6 bases each). Germline-derived CDR1 and CDR2 are SGHRS and YFSETQ. Trimming took 2 bases from V and 5 from J, leaving 12 bases between them. The CDR3 has 14 residues.

This clonotype was detected a few times. DNA for the CDR3: TGTGCCAGCAGCGTAGCCTTAGCGGGAGGTGCAGATACGCAGTATTTT. Translating gives CASSVALAGGADTQYF. The V and J genes are TRBV9 and TRBJ2-3; 10 nucleotides match TRBD2. The trim removed 0 bases at V and 4 bases at J, leaving 5 bases unmatched. The CDR3 has 16 amino acids. Germline V gene sequence: CDR1 SGDLS, CDR2 YYNGEE.

Concerning this clonotype: Sequence at one end of the junction differs from germline and may be a read error. The genes are TRBV12-3 or TRBV12-4 and TRBJ2-4; 9 bases are shared with TRBD1. The CDR3 spans 14 residues. The CDR3 DNA follows: TGCGCCAGCAGTCTCCGGGACAGGGACAACATTCAGTACTTC. It specifies CASSLRDRDNIQYF.

This rearrangement joins TRBV5-1 to TRBJ2-3; 7 bases map to TRBD2. This CDR3 contains 17 residues. Trimming at V came to 0 bases and at J to 6 bases, leaving 13 bases not matched to a gene. Germline V gene data show CDR1 as SGHRS and CDR2 as YFSETQ. CDR3 nucleotide sequence: TGCGCCAGCAGCTTGGTATTTAGCGGGTCAGTGGCGGATACGCAGTATTTT. Its translation: CASSLVFSGSVADTQYF.

J is TRBJ1-5 and V is TRBV10-3; 8 nucleotides align to TRBD1. V dropped 5 bases and J dropped 5; count of bases not matched to a gene: 8. Germline loops: CDR1 ENHRY, CDR2 SYGVKD. The CDR3 loop spans 15 amino acids. In nucleotides, the CDR3 is TGTGCCATCAGTATTGGACAGGGTCAGGATCAGCCCCAGCATTTT. Protein sequence: CAISIGQGQDQPQHF.